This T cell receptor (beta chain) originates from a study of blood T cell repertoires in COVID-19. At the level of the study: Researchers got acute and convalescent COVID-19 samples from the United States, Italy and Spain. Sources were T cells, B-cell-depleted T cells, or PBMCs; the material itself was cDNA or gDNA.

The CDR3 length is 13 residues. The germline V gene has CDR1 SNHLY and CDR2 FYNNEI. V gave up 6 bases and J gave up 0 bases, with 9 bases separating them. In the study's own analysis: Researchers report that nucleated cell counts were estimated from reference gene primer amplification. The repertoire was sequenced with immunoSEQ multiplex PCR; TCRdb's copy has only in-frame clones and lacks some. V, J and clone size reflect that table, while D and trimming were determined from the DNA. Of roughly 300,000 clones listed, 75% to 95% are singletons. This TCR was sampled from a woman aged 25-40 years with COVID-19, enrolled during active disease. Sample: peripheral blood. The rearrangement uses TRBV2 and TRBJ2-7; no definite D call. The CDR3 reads CASRNTPSYEQYF. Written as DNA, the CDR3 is TGTGCCAGCAGAAACACCCCCTCCTACGAGCAGTACTTC.